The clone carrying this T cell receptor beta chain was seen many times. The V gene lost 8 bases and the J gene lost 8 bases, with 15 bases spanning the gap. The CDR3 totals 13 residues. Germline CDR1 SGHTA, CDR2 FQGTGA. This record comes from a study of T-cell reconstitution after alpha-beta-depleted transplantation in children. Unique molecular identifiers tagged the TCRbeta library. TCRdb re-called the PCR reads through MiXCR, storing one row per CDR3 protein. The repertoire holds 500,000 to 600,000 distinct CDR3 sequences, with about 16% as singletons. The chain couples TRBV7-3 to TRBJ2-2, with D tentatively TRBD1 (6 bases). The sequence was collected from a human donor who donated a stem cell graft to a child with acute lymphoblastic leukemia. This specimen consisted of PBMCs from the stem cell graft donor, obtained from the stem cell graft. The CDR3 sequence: CASSQGLAGELFF. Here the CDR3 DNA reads TGTGCCAGCTCCCAGGGGCTAGCTGGGGAGCTGTTTTTT.